Listed below are T cell receptor beta chains from one sample, sequenced in a study of T cell repertoires in cytomegalovirus infection. TCRdb analysed the reads with MiXCR anew, one entry per CDR3 protein. The sample gives some 940,000 distinct CDR3 sequences, about 33% of which show up once; over 10% is in the top ten. These receptors lack a known antigen. Source: cultured CD8+ T cells from PBMCs, taken from culture after CMV antigen stimulation. The receptors come from a human donor in good health (CMV status not recorded). Some clones in this sample may be carry-over from other donors' samples. Each CDR3 is given with its conserved first and last residue. A D gene is named only where the DNA matches it firmly. Size tells how often a clone was seen (once, few, many) or the class of an expanded clone, and some rows leave it out.

CDR3 | DNA | V | D | length | J | size
CAISESVAGRNEQFF | TGTGCCATCAGTGAGTCGGTTGCCGGGAGGAACGAGCAGTTCTTC | TRBV10-3 | TRBD2 | 15 | TRBJ2-1 | once
CASSLIGDGYGYTF | TGTGCCAGCAGCCTCATCGGGGACGGGTATGGCTACACCTTC | TRBV7-9 | - | 14 | TRBJ1-2 | -
CASSDWDRGFLNTEAFF | TGTGCCAGCAGTGATTGGGACAGAGGTTTCCTGAACACTGAAGCTTTCTTT | TRBV27 | TRBD1 | 17 | TRBJ1-1 | -
CASSDPLKGAYNEQFF | TGTGCCAGCAGCGACCCCTTGAAGGGGGCCTACAATGAGCAGTTCTTC | TRBV7-9 | - | 16 | TRBJ2-1 | -
CASRVQGGHTEAFF | TGTGCCAGCAGGGTACAGGGGGGCCACACTGAAGCTTTCTTT | TRBV2 | TRBD1 | 14 | TRBJ1-1 | few
CASSQDVGKDTEAFF | TGCGCCAGCAGCCAAGATGTAGGGAAAGACACTGAAGCTTTCTTT | TRBV4-3 | - | 15 | TRBJ1-1 | -
CASSVPGNGNTEAFF | TGTGCCAGCAGTGTCCCAGGGAATGGGAACACTGAAGCTTTCTTT | TRBV12-3/TRBV12-4 | - | 15 | TRBJ1-1 | -
CASSLRDYPTIEQFF | TGTGCCAGCAGCTTGAGGGACTACCCGACGATTGAGCAGTTCTTC | TRBV7-2 | TRBD2 | 15 | TRBJ2-1 | many
CASWGGGRTDTQYF | TGCGCCAGCTGGGGCGGGGGGCGCACAGATACGCAGTATTTT | TRBV5-1 | TRBD2 | 14 | TRBJ2-3 | few
CASSSPPGTRWETQYF | TGTGCCAGCAGTTCCCCTCCCGGGACTCGGTGGGAGACCCAGTACTTC | TRBV6-6 | - | 16 | TRBJ2-5 | -
CASRPRGGHNYGYTF | TGTGCCAGCAGGCCTAGGGGGGGGCATAACTATGGCTACACCTTC | TRBV6-1 | - | 15 | TRBJ1-2 | few
CSAREGYSNQPQHF | TGCAGTGCTAGAGAGGGATATAGCAATCAGCCCCAGCATTTT | TRBV20-1 | - | 14 | TRBJ1-5 | -
CASSEQRGEQYF | TGTGCCAGCAGTGAACAAAGGGGCGAGCAGTACTTC | TRBV25-1 | - | 12 | TRBJ2-7 | -
CASSARLAGSYQHTQYF | TGTGCCAGCAGCGCCCGACTAGCGGGGTCATACCAGCATACGCAGTATTTT | TRBV7-8 | TRBD2 | 17 | TRBJ2-3 | many
CASTPGQLNQPQHF | TGTGCCAGCACCCCCGGACAGCTCAATCAGCCCCAGCATTTT | TRBV6-6 | - | 14 | TRBJ1-5 | few
CSARVDRDIDSNQPQHF | TGCAGTGCTAGAGTGGACAGAGATATCGATAGCAATCAGCCCCAGCATTTT | TRBV20-1 | - | 17 | TRBJ1-5 | -
CASNINPGQGRGYTF | TGTGCCAGCAACATAAATCCGGGACAGGGACGTGGCTACACCTTC | TRBV7-9 | TRBD1 | 15 | TRBJ1-2 | -